These T cell receptor beta chains were read from a single sample in a study of response to subunit inactivated influenza vaccine. TCRdb reanalysed the RT-PCR reads using MiXCR and keeps one entry per CDR3 protein. The sample shows fewer than 700,000 distinct CDR3 sequences, 13% of them seen only once. Sample: PBMCs from blood, taken about 40 days after vaccination. The receptor set was obtained from a man between 45 and 60 years old who received an inactivated influenza vaccine. Each CDR3 is given without its conserved first and last residue. D genes are given only for firm matches.

-	TRBV28	TRBJ1-1	ASSEASMLVNTEAF
TRBD2	TRBV20-1	TRBJ2-1	SAPRFGTSGKNEQF
TRBD2	TRBV20-1	TRBJ2-3	SASSLAGSPGNTQY
-	TRBV6-4	TRBJ2-1	ASSVDRYNEQF
TRBD1	TRBV20-1	TRBJ1-4	SARGPRGMRLF
-	TRBV7-2	TRBJ2-7	ASSLVDSGTYEQY
TRBD2	TRBV6-2/TRBV6-3	TRBJ2-1	ASSYSGLASNEQF
TRBD1	TRBV6-2/TRBV6-3	TRBJ2-7	ATNDPGQGSYEQY
TRBD1	TRBV10-3	TRBJ2-7	AISAGTGITYEQY
-	TRBV5-6	TRBJ2-7	AGSYFAAREQY
TRBD2	TRBV4-2	TRBJ2-4	ASSRELAGGPGNIQY
-	TRBV6-2/TRBV6-3	TRBJ2-3	ASSPAYTQY
-	TRBV11-2	TRBJ2-2	ASTERTYTGELF
TRBD1	TRBV20-1	TRBJ1-5	SASINGGQGYNQPQH
-	TRBV7-2	TRBJ2-7	ASSKNGGYEQY
-	TRBV28	TRBJ1-6	ASSSGREGNSPLH
-	TRBV15	TRBJ2-7	ATSSRGYYEQY
-	TRBV12-3/TRBV12-4	TRBJ2-7	ASSLGMGGSQQY
TRBD2	TRBV6-5	TRBJ2-5	ASSYAAGGRQETQY
-	TRBV20-1	TRBJ1-5	SATRRYQPQH
TRBD2	TRBV7-8	TRBJ2-5	ASSFRLAGQETQY
-	TRBV4-3	TRBJ2-7	ASSPRGASPSEQY
TRBD2	TRBV20-1	TRBJ2-7	SAREFWAGEY
-	TRBV5-1	TRBJ2-1	ASSSTTGPGEQF
-	TRBV6-1	TRBJ2-3	ASVGEASTDTQY
-	TRBV7-2	TRBJ1-2	ASSLWPGGYT
-	TRBV20-1	TRBJ2-7	CARDRSSDASYEQY
TRBD2	TRBV12-3/TRBV12-4	TRBJ2-7	ASSLAPGREGEQY
-	TRBV5-1	TRBJ2-2	ASSFPRTNTGELF
TRBD2	TRBV4-1	TRBJ2-1	ASSHTSERSYNEQF
TRBD1	TRBV7-9	TRBJ2-7	ASSLVGQVQY
TRBD1	TRBV15	TRBJ2-1	ATSTQGAAEQF
TRBD1	TRBV6-1	TRBJ2-4	ASSTTRGTNIQY
-	TRBV18	TRBJ2-1	ASSPPSFNEQF
-	TRBV12-3/TRBV12-4	TRBJ2-7	ASSFLNEQY
-	TRBV5-6	TRBJ2-7	ASSLPDKTYEQY
-	TRBV10-3	TRBJ1-2	AISESKYGYT
TRBD1	TRBV6-7	TRBJ2-1	ASSRDRGFGSNEQF
TRBD2	TRBV20-1	TRBJ2-7	SARDGAGQREPYEQY
-	TRBV20-1	TRBJ2-5	SARGPREETQY
TRBD1	TRBV7-2	TRBJ2-1	ASSHRTGAYNEQF
TRBD1	TRBV12-3/TRBV12-4	TRBJ1-2	ASSYSDRVASGGYT
TRBD2	TRBV10-2	TRBJ2-7	ASSAAGALGYEQY
TRBD1	TRBV20-1	TRBJ1-6	SARDAGQDNSPLH
-	TRBV6-6	TRBJ2-1	ASTNLKAEQF
-	TRBV2	TRBJ2-1	ASRKADRTPNEQF
-	TRBV20-1	TRBJ2-7	SARQGIGSYEQY
TRBD2	TRBV5-1	TRBJ2-3	ASSSTSGTDTQY
-	TRBV6-1	TRBJ1-3	ASSAGAPSGNTIY
TRBD2	TRBV11-2	TRBJ2-3	ASSLVSSGRAGTDTQY